This entry describes one T cell receptor (beta chain). Clones were read by immunoSEQ multiplex PCR, and TCRdb kept only the in-frame ones, dropping some. Counted here are some 2,500,000 clones, approximately 93% occurring once; the ten biggest clones make up 0.36%. This record belongs to a study of shared clonotypes between healthy human individuals. There are 16 residues in the CDR3. Trimming took off 4 bases at V and 1 base at J, with 16 bases between the two ends. Germline CDR1 and CDR2: MDHEN and SYDVKM. This chain joins TRBV28 and TRBJ1-1; the D gene is possibly TRBD1 (6 bases). The receptor was derived from a man between 18 and 29 years old in good health. Some clones in this sample may be carry-over from other donors' samples. The sample comprised naive CD4+ T cells from PBMCs. The subset: CD45RA+ positively selected. In DNA form, the CDR3 reads TGTGCCAGCAGTTCTCCCGGGACAAGAACGAACACTGAAGCTTTCTTT. Amino acids: CASSSPGTRTNTEAFF.